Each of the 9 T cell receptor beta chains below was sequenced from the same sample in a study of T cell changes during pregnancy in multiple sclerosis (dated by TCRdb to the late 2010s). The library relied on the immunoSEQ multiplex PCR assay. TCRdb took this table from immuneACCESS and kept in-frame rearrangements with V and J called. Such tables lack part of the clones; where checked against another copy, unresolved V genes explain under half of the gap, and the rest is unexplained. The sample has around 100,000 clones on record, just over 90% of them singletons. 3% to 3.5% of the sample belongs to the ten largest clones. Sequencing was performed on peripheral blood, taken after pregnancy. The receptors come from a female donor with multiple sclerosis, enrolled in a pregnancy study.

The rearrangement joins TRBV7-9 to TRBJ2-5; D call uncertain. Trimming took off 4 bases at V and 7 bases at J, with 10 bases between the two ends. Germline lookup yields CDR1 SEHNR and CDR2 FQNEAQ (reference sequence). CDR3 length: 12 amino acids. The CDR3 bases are TGTGCCAGCAGCTCCGAGGTTGTGACCCAGTACTTC. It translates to CASSSEVVTQYF.

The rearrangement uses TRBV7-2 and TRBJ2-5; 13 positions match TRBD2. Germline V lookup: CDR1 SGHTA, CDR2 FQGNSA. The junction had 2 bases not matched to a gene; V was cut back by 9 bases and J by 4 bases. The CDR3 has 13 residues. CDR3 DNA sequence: TGTGCCAGTACTAGCGGGGGGGGAGAGACCCAGTACTTC. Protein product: CASTSGGGETQYF.

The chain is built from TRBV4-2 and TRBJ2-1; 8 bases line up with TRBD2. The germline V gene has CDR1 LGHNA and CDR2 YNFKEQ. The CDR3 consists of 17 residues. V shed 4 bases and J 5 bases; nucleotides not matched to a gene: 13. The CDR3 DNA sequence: TGTGCCAGCAGCCTAGGAGGGTTAGCGGGGACCCACAATGAGCAGTTCTTC. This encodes CASSLGGLAGTHNEQFF.

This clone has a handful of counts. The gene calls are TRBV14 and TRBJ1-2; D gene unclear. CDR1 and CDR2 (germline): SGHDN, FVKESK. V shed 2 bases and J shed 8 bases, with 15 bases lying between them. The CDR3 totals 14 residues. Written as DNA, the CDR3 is TGTGCCAGCAGCCAATTTGTGCTTGGTGGCGGCTACACCTTC. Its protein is CASSQFVLGGGYTF.

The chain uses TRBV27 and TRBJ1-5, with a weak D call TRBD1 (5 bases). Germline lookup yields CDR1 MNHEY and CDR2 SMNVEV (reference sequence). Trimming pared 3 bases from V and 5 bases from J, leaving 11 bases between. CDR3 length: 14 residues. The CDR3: CASSLTAGDQPQHF. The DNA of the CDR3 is TGTGCCAGCAGTTTGACAGCGGGGGATCAGCCCCAGCATTTT.

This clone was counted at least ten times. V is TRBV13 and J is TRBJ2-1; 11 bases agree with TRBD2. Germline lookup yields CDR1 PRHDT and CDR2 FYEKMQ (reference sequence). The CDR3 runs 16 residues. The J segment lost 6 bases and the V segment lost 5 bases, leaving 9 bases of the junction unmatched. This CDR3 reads CASSTRTSGFRNEQFF. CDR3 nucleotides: TGTGCCAGCAGCACCCGGACTAGCGGGTTCCGCAATGAGCAGTTCTTC.

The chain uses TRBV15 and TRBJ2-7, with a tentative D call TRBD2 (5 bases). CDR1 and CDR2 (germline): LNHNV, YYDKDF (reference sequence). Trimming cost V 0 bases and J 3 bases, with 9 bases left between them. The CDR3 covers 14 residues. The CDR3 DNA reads TGTGCCACCAGCAGAGATGATGGGAGCTACGAGCAGTACTTC. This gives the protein CATSRDDGSYEQYF.

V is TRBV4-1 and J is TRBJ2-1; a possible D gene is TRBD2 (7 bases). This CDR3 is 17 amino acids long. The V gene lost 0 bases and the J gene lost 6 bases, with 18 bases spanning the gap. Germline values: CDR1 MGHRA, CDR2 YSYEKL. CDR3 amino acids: CASSQDVSGGLFNEQFF. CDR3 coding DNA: TGCGCCAGCAGCCAAGACGTGTCCGGGGGGCTTTTCAATGAGCAGTTCTTC.

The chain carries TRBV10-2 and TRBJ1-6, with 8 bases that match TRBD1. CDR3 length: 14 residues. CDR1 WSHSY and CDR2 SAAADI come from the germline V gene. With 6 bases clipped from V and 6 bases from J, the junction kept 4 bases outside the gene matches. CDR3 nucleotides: TGCGCCAGCAGCTCGGACAGGGCTAATTCACCCCTCCACTTT. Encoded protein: CASSSDRANSPLHF.